This T cell receptor beta chain was identified during a study of cytomegalovirus exposure and HLA in healthy donors. Points on this clone: Its matching antigen is unknown.

The CDR3 runs 15 residues. Germline CDR1 and CDR2: SGHNT and YYREEE (reference sequence). V was pared by 5 bases and J by 0 bases, with 13 bases between. The PCR used 60 Vbeta and 13 Jbeta primers. Data came from immunoSEQ multiplex PCR; TCRdb stores just in-frame clones and leaves some out. The sample comprises roughly 180,000 clones, almost 80% of which are singletons, and approximately 1.3% rests with the top ten. Findings and caveats of the study: Rare TCR sequences dominated, though some public TCRs recurred in many donors. Analysis performed later showed TCR beta chains linked to HLA being more clonally expanded than equally common others.

The chain has TRBV5-4 and TRBJ2-3; D is perhaps TRBD2 (6 bases). Sequenced material: PBMCs. This sequence was found in a man younger than 45 in good health and CMV-seronegative. CDR3 in DNA: TGTGCCAGCAGTTTACTAGCTTCTAGCACAGATACGCAGTATTTT. Its translation is CASSLLASSTDTQYF.